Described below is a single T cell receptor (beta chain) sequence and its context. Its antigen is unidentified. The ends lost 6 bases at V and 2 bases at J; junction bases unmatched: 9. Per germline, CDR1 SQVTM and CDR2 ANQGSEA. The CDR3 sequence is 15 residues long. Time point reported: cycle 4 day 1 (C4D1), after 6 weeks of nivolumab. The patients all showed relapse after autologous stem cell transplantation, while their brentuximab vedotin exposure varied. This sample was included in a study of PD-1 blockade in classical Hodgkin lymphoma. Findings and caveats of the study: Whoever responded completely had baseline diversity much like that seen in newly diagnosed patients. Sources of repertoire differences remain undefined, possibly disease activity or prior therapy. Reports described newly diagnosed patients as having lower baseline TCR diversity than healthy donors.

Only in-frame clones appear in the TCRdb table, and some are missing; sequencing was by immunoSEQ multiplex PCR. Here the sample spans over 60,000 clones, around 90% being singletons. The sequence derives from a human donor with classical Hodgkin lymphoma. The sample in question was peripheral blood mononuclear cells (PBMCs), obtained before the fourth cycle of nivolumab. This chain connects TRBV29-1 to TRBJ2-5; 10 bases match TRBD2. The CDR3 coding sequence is TGCAGCGTGACCTTAGGACTAGCGGTACAAGAGACCCAGTACTTC. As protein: CSVTLGLAVQETQYF.